The 3 T cell receptor beta chains reported below all come from one sample, sequenced in a study of blood T cell repertoires in COVID-19. Clones were read by immunoSEQ multiplex PCR, and TCRdb kept only the in-frame ones, dropping some. The sample yields 140,000 to 150,000 clones, approximately 80% seen once. Sequencing used PBMCs or T cells enriched from blood (not recorded which). The source is a woman in her forties who had recovered from COVID-19.

This clone was counted between two and nine times. J is TRBJ1-6 and V is TRBV10-2; weak D call: TRBD1 (6 bases). In germline, CDR1 is WSHSY, CDR2 SAAADI. Trimming shortened V by 3 bases and J by 7 bases, and 13 bases separated the two germline ends. The CDR3 totals 15 residues. The CDR3 DNA reads as TGCGCCAGCAGTGAACAGGGTTCTGGAAATTCACCCCTCCACTTT. This sequence encodes CASSEQGSGNSPLHF.

The genes are TRBV11-2 and TRBJ2-6; maybe TRBD1 (5 bases). CDR3 length: 19 residues. The germline V and J ends were trimmed by 6 bases and 3 bases, with 24 bases remaining between them. From germline, CDR1 is SGHAT and CDR2 FQNNGV. CDR3 DNA: TGTGCCAGCAGTACGGAACAGGTGGGCGGCTATGGTGGGGCCAACGTCCTGACTTTC. Translation: CASSTEQVGGYGGANVLTF.

The V call is TRBV15, the J call TRBJ2-5, with 9 bases fitting TRBD1. This CDR3 comprises 16 residues. Germline V gene sequence: CDR1 LNHNV, CDR2 YYDKDF (reference sequence). Unmatched junction bases numbered 10, after V lost 3 bases and J lost 5 bases. Here the CDR3 reads CATSSATGTGRETQYF. CDR3 bases: TGTGCCACCAGCAGCGCTACCGGGACAGGGAGGGAGACCCAGTACTTC. Using reference TRBV15 and TRBJ2-5 for the parts outside the CDR3, the full variable domain is DAMVIQNPRYQVTQFGKPVTLSCSQTLNHNVMYWYQQKSSQAPKLLFHYYDKDFNNEADTPDNFQSRRPNTSFCFLDIRSPGLGDTAMYLCATSSATGTGRETQYFGPGTRLLVL.